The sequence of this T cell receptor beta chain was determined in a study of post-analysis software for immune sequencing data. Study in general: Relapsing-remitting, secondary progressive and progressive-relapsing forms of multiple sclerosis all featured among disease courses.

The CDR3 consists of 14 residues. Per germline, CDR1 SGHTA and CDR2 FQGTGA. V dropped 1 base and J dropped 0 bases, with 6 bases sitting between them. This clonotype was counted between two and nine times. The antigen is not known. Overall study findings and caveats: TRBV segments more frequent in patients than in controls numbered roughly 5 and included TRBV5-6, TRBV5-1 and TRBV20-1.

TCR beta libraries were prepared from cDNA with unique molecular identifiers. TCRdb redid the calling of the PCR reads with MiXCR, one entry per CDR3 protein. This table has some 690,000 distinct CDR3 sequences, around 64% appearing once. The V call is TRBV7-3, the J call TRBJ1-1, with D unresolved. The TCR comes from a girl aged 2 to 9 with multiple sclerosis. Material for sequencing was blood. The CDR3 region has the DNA TGTGCCAGCAGCTTAAACACGTTGAACACTGAAGCTTTCTTT. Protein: CASSLNTLNTEAFF.